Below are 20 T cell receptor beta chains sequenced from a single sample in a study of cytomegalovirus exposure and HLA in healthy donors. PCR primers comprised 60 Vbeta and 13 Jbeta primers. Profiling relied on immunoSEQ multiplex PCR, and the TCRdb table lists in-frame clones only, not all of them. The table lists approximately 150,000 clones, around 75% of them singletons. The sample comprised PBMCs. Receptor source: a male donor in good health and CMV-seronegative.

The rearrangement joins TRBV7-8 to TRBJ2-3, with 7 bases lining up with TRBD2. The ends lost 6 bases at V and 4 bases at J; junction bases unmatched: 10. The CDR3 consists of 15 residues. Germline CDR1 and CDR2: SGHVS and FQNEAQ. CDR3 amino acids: CASRLVAGESDTQYF. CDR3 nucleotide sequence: TGTGCCAGCAGACTAGTCGCGGGGGAATCAGATACGCAGTATTTT.

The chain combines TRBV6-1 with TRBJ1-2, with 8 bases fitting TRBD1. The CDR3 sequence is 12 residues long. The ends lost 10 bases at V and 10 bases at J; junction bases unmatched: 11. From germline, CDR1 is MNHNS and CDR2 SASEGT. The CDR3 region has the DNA TGTGCCACTAGCCAGACAGGGGTAGTCTACACCTTC. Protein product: CATSQTGVVYTF.

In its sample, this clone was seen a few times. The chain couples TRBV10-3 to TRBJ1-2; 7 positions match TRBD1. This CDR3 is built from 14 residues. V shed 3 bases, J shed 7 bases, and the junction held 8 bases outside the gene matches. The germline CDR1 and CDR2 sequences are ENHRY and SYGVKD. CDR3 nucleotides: TGTGCCATCAGTGACCAGGGCCAGGGGGTTGGCTACACCTTC. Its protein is CAISDQGQGVGYTF.

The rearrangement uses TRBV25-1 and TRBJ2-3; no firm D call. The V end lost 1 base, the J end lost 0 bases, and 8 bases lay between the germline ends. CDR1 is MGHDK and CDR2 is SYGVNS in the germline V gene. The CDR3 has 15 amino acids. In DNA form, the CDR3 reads TGTGCCAGCAGTGAATTAGCTACTAGCACAGATACGCAGTATTTT. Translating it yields CASSELATSTDTQYF.

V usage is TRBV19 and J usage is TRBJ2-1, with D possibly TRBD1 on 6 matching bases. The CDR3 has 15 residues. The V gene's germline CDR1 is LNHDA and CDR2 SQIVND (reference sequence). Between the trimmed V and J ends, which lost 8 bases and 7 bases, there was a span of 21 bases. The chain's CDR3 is CASSTGSNRGNEQFF. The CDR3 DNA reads TGTGCCAGTTCGACAGGTTCTAATCGCGGTAATGAGCAGTTCTTC. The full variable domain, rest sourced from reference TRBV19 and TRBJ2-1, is DGGITQSPKYLFRKEGQNVTLSCEQNLNHDAMYWYRQDPGQGLRLIYYSQIVNDFQKGDIAEGYSVSREKKESFPLTVTSAQKNPTAFYLCASSTGSNRGNEQFFGPGTRLTVL.

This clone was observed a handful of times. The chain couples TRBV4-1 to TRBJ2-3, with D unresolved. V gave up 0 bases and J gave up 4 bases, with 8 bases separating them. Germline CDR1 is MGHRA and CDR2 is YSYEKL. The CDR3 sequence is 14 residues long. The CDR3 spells CASSQDPRADTQYF. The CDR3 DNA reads TGCGCCAGCAGCCAAGACCCCCGGGCAGATACGCAGTATTTT.

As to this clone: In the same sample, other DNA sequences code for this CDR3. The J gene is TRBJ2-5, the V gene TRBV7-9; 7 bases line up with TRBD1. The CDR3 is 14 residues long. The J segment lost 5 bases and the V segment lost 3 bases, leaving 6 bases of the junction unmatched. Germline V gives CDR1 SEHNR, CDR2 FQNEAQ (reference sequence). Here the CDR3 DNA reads TGTGCCAGCAGCTTGGGGACAGTACAGGAGACCCAGTACTTC. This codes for CASSLGTVQETQYF.

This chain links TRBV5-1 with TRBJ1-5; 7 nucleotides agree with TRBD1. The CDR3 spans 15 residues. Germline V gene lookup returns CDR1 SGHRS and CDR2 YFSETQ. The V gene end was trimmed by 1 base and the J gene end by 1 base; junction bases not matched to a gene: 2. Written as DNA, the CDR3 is TGCGCCAGCAGCTTGTCAGGGGGAAGCAATCAGCCCCAGCATTTT. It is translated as CASSLSGGSNQPQHF. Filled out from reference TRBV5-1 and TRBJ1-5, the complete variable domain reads KAGVTQTPRYLIKTRGQQVTLSCSPISGHRSVSWYQQTPGQGLQFLFEYFSETQRNKGNFPGRFSGRQFSNSRSEMNVSTLELGDSALYLCASSLSGGSNQPQHFGDGTRLSIL.

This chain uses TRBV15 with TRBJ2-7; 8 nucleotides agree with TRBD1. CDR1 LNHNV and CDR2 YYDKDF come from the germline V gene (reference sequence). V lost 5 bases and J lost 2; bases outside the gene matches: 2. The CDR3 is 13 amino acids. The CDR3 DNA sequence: TGTGCCACCAGCGGGGACAGGCCCTACGAGCAGTACTTC. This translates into CATSGDRPYEQYF. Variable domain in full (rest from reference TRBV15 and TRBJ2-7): DAMVIQNPRYQVTQFGKPVTLSCSQTLNHNVMYWYQQKSSQAPKLLFHYYDKDFNNEADTPDNFQSRRPNTSFCFLDIRSPGLGDTAMYLCATSGDRPYEQYFGPGTRLTVT.

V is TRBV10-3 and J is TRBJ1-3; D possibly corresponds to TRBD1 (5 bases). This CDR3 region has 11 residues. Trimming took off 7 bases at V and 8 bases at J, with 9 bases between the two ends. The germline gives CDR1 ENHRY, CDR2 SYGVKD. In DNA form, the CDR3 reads TGTGCCATCACTGGAGGGGACACCATATATTTT. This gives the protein CAITGGDTIYF.

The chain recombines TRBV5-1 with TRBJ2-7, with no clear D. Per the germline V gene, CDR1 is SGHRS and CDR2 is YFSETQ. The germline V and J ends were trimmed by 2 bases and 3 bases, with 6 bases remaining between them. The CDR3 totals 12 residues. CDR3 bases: TGCGCCAGCAGCTTTGACTTCTACGAGCAGTACTTC. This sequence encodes CASSFDFYEQYF.

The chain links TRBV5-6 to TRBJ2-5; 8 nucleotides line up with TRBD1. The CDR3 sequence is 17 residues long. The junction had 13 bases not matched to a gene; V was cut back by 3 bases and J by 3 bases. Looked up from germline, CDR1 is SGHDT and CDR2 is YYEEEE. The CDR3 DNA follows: TGTGCCAGCAGCTCCTCTGGGATTGACAGGGGTGAAGAGACCCAGTACTTC. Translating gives CASSSSGIDRGEETQYF. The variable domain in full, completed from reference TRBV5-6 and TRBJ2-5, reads DAGVTQSPTHLIKTRGQQVTLRCSPKSGHDTVSWYQQALGQGPQFIFQYYEEEERQRGNFPDRFSGHQFPNYSSELNVNALLLGDSALYLCASSSSGIDRGEETQYFGPGTRLLVL.

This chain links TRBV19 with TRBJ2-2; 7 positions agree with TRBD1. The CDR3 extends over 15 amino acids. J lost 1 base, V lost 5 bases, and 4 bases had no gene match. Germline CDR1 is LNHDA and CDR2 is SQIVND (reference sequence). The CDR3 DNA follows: TGTGCCAGTAGTCTCGACAGGGAGAACACCGGGGAGCTGTTTTTT. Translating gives CASSLDRENTGELFF.

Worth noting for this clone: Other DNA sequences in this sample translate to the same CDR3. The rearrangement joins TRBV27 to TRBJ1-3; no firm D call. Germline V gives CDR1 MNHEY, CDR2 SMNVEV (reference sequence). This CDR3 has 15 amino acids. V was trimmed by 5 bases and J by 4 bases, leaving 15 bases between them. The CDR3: CASSLMSGSGNTIYF. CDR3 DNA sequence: TGTGCCAGCAGTCTAATGTCCGGGTCAGGAAACACCATATATTTT.

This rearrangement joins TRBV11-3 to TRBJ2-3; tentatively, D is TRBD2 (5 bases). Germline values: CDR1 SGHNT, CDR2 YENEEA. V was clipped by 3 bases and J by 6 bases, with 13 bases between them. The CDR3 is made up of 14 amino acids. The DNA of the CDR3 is TGTGCCAGCAGCTTGGGTGATACGGGGGATACGCAGTATTTT. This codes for CASSLGDTGDTQYF.

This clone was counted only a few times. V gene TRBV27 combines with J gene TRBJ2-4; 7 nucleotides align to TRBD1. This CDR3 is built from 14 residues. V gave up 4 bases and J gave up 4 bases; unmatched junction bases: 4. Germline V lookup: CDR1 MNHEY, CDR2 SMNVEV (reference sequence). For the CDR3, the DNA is TGTGCCAGCAGTTCCTGGGACAGTAAAAACATTCAGTACTTC. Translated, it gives CASSSWDSKNIQYF.

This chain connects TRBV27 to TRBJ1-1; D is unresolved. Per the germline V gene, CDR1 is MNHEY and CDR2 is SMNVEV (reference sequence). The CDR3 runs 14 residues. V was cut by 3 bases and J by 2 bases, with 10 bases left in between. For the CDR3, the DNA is TGTGCCAGCAGTTTCGGTCTGGTAAACACTGAAGCTTTCTTT. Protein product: CASSFGLVNTEAFF.

CDR3 sequence (DNA): TGTGCCAGCTCGGGGACAGGGGGTGTCTATGGCTACACCTTC. It specifies CASSGTGGVYGYTF. This chain links TRBV6-1 with TRBJ1-2, with 11 bases that match TRBD1. The CDR3 is 14 residues long. V lost 8 bases and J lost 4; bases outside the gene matches: 6. Germline CDR1 reads MNHNS; CDR2 reads SASEGT.

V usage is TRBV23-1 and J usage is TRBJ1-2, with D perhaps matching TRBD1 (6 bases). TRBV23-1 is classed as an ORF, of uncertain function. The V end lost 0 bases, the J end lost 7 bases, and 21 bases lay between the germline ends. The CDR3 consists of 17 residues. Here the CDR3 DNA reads TGCGCCAGCAGTCAATCCCGGCGGGGGCGCGTTCTAGGTGGCTACACCTTC. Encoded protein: CASSQSRRGRVLGGYTF.

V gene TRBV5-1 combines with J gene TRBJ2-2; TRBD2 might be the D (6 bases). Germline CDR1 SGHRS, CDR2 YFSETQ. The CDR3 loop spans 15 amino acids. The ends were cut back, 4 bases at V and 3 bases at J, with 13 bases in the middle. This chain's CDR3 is CASSLRREDTGELFF. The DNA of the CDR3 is TGCGCCAGCAGCCTGCGCAGGGAGGACACCGGGGAGCTGTTTTTT.